The subject of this entry is one T cell receptor beta chain. The antigen remains unidentified. Assay used: immunoSEQ multiplex PCR; TCRdb lists only in-frame clones, some missing. The sample has about 56,000 clones, about 98% seen once. The source of the sample is a study of siplizumab effects on memory and regulatory T cells. Overall study findings and caveats: Siplizumab brought about a significant reduction in alloreactive sequences traceable to unstimulated CD4+ memory cells. The Treg-derived share of mappable alloreactive CD4+ clones averaged 68.8% with siplizumab and 26.9% in controls. Assignment to unstimulated subsets succeeded for only a minor fraction of the alloreactive clones. Both greater diversity than memory cells and a major contribution to the alloresponse seemed to characterize naive T cells.

The CDR3 runs to 13 residues. Germline V CDR1 and CDR2: SGHRS, YFSETQ. V was pared by 2 bases and J by 4 bases, with 10 bases between. This chain uses TRBV5-1 with TRBJ2-7; maybe TRBD1 (5 bases). The sequencing sample was made of naive CD8+ T cells sorted from blood. The source of this sequence is a human donor in good health. The CDR3: CASSFRQSYEQYF. For the CDR3, the DNA is TGCGCCAGCAGCTTTAGACAGAGTTACGAGCAGTACTTC.